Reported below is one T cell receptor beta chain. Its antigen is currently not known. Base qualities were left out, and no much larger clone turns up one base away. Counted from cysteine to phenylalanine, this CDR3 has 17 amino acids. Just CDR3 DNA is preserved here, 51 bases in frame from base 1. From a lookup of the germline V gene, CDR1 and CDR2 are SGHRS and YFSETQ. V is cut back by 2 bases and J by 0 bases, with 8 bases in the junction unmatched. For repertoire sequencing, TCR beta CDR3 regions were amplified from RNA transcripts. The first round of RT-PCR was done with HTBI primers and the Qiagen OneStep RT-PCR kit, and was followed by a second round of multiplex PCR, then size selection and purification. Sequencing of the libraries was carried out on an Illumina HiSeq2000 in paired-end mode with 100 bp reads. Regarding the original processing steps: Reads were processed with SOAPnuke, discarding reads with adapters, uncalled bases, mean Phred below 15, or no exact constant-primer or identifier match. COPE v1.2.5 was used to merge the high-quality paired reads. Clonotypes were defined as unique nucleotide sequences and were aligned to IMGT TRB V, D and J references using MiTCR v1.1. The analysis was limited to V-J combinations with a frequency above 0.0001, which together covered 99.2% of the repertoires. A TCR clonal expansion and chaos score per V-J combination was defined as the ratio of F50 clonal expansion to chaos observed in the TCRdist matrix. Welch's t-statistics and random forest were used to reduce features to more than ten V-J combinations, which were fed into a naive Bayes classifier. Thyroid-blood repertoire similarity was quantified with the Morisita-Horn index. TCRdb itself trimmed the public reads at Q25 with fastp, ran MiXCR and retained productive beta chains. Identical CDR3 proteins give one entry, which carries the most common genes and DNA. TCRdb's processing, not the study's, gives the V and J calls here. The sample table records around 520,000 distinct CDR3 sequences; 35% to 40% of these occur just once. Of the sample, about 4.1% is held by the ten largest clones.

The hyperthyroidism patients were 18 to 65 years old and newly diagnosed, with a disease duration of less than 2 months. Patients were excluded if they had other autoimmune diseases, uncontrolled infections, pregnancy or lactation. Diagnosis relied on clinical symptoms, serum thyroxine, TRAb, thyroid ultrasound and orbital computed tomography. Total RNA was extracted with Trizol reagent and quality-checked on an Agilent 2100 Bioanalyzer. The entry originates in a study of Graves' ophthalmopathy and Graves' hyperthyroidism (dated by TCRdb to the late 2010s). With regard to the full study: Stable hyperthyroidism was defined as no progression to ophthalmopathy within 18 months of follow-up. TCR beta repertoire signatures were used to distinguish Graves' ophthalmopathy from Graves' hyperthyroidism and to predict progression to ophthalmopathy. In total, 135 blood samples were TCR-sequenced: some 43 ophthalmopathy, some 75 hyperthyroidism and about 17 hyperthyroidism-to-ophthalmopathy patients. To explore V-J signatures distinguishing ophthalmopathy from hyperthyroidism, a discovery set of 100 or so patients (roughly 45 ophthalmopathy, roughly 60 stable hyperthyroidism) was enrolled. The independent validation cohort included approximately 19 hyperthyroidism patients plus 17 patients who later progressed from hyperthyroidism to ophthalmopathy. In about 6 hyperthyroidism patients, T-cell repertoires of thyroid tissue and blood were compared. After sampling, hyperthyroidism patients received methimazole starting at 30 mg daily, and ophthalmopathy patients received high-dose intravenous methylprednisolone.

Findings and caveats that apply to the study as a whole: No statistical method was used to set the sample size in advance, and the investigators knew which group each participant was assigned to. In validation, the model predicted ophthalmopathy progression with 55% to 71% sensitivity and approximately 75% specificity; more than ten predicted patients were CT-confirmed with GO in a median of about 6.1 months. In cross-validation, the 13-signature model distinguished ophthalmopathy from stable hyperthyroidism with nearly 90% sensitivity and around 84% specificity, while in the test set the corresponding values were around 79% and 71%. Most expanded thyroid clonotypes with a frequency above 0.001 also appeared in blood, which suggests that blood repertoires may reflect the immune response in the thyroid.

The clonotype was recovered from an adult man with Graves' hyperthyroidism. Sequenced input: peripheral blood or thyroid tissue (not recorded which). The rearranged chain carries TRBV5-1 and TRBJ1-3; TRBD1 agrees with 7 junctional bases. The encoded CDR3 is CASSFLGQPSSGNTIYF. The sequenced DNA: TGCGCCAGCAGCTTCCTGGGACAGCCGAGCTCTGGAAACACCATATATTTT.